Following are 11 T cell receptor beta chains from one sample sequenced in a study of blood T cells in healthy people across ages. A second PCR, run for 7 to 11 cycles, used a sample-barcoded 5' primer plus a J-beta primer mix. TCRdb itself ran the 5' RACE reads through MiXCR, one entry per CDR3 protein. The sample holds 750,000 to 950,000 distinct CDR3 sequences, roughly 53% seen once. What was sequenced was blood. The receptor set was obtained from a man older than 75 in good health.

The chain joins TRBV11-2 to TRBJ2-6, with TRBD2 matching 7 bases. This CDR3 is built from 18 residues. Trimming cost V 4 bases and J 2 bases; bases outside gene matches: 11. Germline CDR1 and CDR2: SGHAT and FQNNGV. The CDR3 region is CASSSTSRTIAGANVLTF. DNA of the CDR3: TGTGCCAGCAGCTCGACTAGCCGAACAATCGCTGGGGCCAACGTCCTGACTTTC.

This clonotype was detected only a few times. This chain uses TRBV10-1 with TRBJ2-1; 12 bases match TRBD2. Germline trimming cut 4 bases from V and 7 bases from J; bases unmatched to any gene: 5. Germline V gene lookup returns CDR1 WNHNN and CDR2 SYGVQD (reference sequence). The CDR3 consists of 15 residues. The CDR3 is CASSVLTSGRNEQFF. CDR3 bases: TGCGCCAGCAGTGTCTTGACTAGCGGGAGAAATGAGCAGTTCTTC.

This clonotype was found a few times. The chain links TRBV10-3 to TRBJ2-6, with 9 bases fitting TRBD1. Germline CDR1 reads ENHRY; CDR2 reads SYGVKD. J was trimmed by 2 bases and V by 4 bases; bases with no gene match: 3. CDR3 size: 16 residues. The CDR3 loop is CAISGQGVAGANVLTF. The CDR3 coding sequence is TGTGCCATCAGTGGACAGGGGGTCGCTGGGGCCAACGTCCTGACTTTC.

This clonotype was seen just once. This rearrangement joins TRBV24-1 to TRBJ2-7; 11 bases are shared with TRBD2. J lost 7 bases, V lost 7 bases, and 17 bases had no gene match. This CDR3 comprises 17 residues. From germline, CDR1 is KGHDR and CDR2 SFDVKD. In nucleotides, the CDR3 is TGTGCCACCAGCCCTATAGCGGGAGGGAGCTTATACAATGAGCAGTACTTC. Amino acid sequence: CATSPIAGGSLYNEQYF.

In its sample, this clonotype was seen once. This chain connects TRBV18 to TRBJ2-1; 12 bases fit TRBD2. Germline V CDR1 and CDR2: KGHSH, LQKENI. This CDR3 spans 15 amino acids. The V gene end was trimmed by 4 bases and the J gene end by 10 bases; junction bases not matched to a gene: 8. CDR3 nucleotide sequence: TGTGCCAGCTCACTCCCCGGACTAGCGGGAAAAGAGCAGTTCTTC. Encoded protein: CASSLPGLAGKEQFF.

There are a few counts of this clonotype. The chain has TRBV5-1 and TRBJ2-7, with TRBD1 matching over 8 bases. Germline CDR1 SGHRS, CDR2 YFSETQ. The CDR3 sequence is 15 residues long. J lost 3 bases, V lost 0 bases, and 5 bases had no gene match. The CDR3 sequence: CASSLDGTGRYEQYF. The CDR3 DNA sequence: TGCGCCAGCAGCTTGGACGGGACAGGCCGCTACGAGCAGTACTTC. The full variable domain, with the rest looked up from reference TRBV5-1 and TRBJ2-7, is KAGVTQTPRYLIKTRGQQVTLSCSPISGHRSVSWYQQTPGQGLQFLFEYFSETQRNKGNFPGRFSGRQFSNSRSEMNVSTLELGDSALYLCASSLDGTGRYEQYFGPGTRLTVT.

V and J are TRBV20-1 and TRBJ1-2; TRBD1 is a possible D gene (5 bases). This CDR3 spans 13 amino acids. Germline values: CDR1 DFQATT, CDR2 SNEGSKA (reference sequence). The V gene lost 6 bases and the J gene lost 9 bases, with 20 bases spanning the gap. CDR3 DNA: TGCAGTGCCGCCCCGGGACTGAGTAAGAGCTACACCTTC. Its protein product is CSAAPGLSKSYTF.

This clonotype was recorded only once. This CDR3 fails to terminate in the conserved phenylalanine or tryptophan, so it likely reflects a read error. V is TRBV29-1 and J is TRBJ2-7; D may be TRBD1 or TRBD2 (5 bases each). The closer fit of TRBJ2-5 to the DNA end suggests the J call may be wrong. The CDR3 runs to 11 residues. CDR1 and CDR2 (germline): SQVTM, ANQGSEA. For the CDR3, the DNA is TGCAGCGTTGGGGACCCAGAGACCCAGTACTGC. Encoded protein: CSVGDPETQYC.

The V gene is TRBV11-2, the J gene TRBJ2-1; the match to TRBD2 covers 10 bases. CDR1 and CDR2 (germline): SGHAT, FQNNGV. There are 16 residues in the CDR3. V dropped 5 bases and J dropped 2; count of bases not matched to a gene: 6. The CDR3 bases are TGTGCCAGCAGCCAATTTAGCGGGAGGACCTACAATGAGCAGTTCTTC. Encoded protein: CASSQFSGRTYNEQFF.

The chain couples TRBV5-1 to TRBJ2-1; maybe TRBD1 (5 bases). There are 14 residues in the CDR3. Germline CDR1 reads SGHRS; CDR2 reads YFSETQ. The V and J ends lost 5 bases and 10 bases respectively, with 19 bases between them. Here the CDR3 DNA reads TGCGCCAGCAGTTTGCAGACAGATACCTACGAGCAGTTCTTC. This encodes CASSLQTDTYEQFF.

Comments on this clonotype: The junction does not match germline at one end; this may be a read error. CDR3 sequence: CTSSPRLGRDYNEQFF. The DNA of the CDR3 is TGTACCAGCAGCCCAAGACTAGGTCGGGACTACAATGAGCAGTTCTTC. The chain recombines TRBV13 with TRBJ2-1; the D gene is possibly TRBD2 (6 bases). CDR3 length: 16 residues. CDR1 is PRHDT, CDR2 FYEKMQ, per germline (reference sequence).